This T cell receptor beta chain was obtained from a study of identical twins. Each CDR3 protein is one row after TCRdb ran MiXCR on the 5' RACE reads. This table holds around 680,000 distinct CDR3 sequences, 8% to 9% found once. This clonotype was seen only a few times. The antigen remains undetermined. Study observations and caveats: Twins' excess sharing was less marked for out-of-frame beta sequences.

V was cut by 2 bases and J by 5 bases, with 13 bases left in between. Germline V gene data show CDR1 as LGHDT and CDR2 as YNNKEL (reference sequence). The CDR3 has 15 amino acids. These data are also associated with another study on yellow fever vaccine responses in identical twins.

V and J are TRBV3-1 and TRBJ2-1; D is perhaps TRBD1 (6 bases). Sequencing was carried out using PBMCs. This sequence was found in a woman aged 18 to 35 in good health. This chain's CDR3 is CASSQTGFVNNEQFF. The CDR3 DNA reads TGTGCCAGCAGCCAAACAGGGTTCGTAAACAATGAGCAGTTCTTC.